One and the same sample provided the 30 T cell receptor beta chains below, sequenced in a study (dated by TCRdb to 2016 to 2018). The method was RT-PCR. Sequencing relied on an Illumina MiSeq. The public sequencing data were trimmed at Q25 with fastp and processed into clonotypes with MiXCR by TCRdb, which kept only in-frame beta chains. Identical CDR3 proteins give one entry, which carries the most common genes and DNA. This sample gives about 700,000 distinct CDR3 sequences in total; approximately 15% of them show up just once. The ten largest clones capture 3.6% of the sample. Sequenced input: memory CD4+ T cells from blood. The receptors derive from a female donor in good health, serving as a healthy control.

This clonotype was counted only a few times. The chain has TRBV20-1 and TRBJ1-2, with a weak D call TRBD1 (6 bases). The CDR3 runs to 15 residues. V was shortened by 6 bases and J by 4 bases, with 21 bases between the two germline ends. CDR1 DFQATT and CDR2 SNEGSKA come from the germline V gene (reference sequence). CDR3 loop: CSAPAGGVEGYGYTF. The CDR3, as DNA: TGCAGTGCCCCGGCGGGGGGCGTCGAAGGCTATGGCTACACCTTC.

This clonotype was recorded at least ten times. The chain couples TRBV12-3 or TRBV12-4 to TRBJ2-7; 8 nucleotides line up with TRBD2. Unmatched junction bases numbered 8, after V lost 5 bases and J lost 2 bases. CDR3 length: 15 residues. The CDR3 DNA reads as TGTGCCAGCAGTGGTCGGGGGGGATGGACCTACGAGCAGTACTTC. It is translated as CASSGRGGWTYEQYF.

V and J are TRBV7-2 and TRBJ1-3; 10 bases align to TRBD1. J lost 7 bases, V lost 4 bases, and 4 bases had no gene match. CDR3 length: 14 amino acids. Germline CDR1 reads SGHTA; CDR2 reads FQGNSA. Here the CDR3 reads CASSSDRGGNTIYF. The CDR3, as DNA: TGTGCCAGCAGCTCGGACAGGGGGGGGAACACCATATATTTT.

This clonotype was counted ten times or more. This sequence joins TRBV12-3 or TRBV12-4 and TRBJ1-5, with TRBD1 matching 9 bases. V lost 6 bases and J lost 4; bases outside the gene matches: 16. The CDR3 is made up of 18 amino acids. The CDR3 reads CASSPGTGKGIWNQPQHF. In DNA, the CDR3 is TGTGCCAGCAGCCCCGGGACAGGGAAAGGAATATGGAATCAGCCCCAGCATTTT.

This clonotype has just a few counts. The chain combines TRBV9 with TRBJ1-4; tentative D call: TRBD1 (6 bases). CDR1 and CDR2 (germline): SGDLS, YYNGEE. The CDR3 has 15 amino acids. V lost 1 base and J lost 7, with 14 bases in between. The CDR3 DNA follows: TGTGCCAGCAGCGTAACCCCAGGGGAGATTGAAAAACTGTTTTTT. Protein: CASSVTPGEIEKLFF. Full variable domain (outside the CDR3, taken from reference TRBV9 and TRBJ1-4): DSGVTQTPKHLITATGQRVTLRCSPRSGDLSVYWYQQSLDQGLQFLIQYYNGEERAKGNILERFSAQQFPDLHSELNLSSLELGDSALYFCASSVTPGEIEKLFFGSGTQLSVL.

This clonotype was observed a few times. V gene TRBV9 combines with J gene TRBJ2-2, with D perhaps matching TRBD2 (6 bases). V was clipped by 3 bases and J by 5 bases, with 11 bases between them. This CDR3 region has 14 residues. Per germline, CDR1 SGDLS and CDR2 YYNGEE. CDR3 region: CASSAPGRTGELFF. CDR3 bases: TGTGCCAGCAGCGCCCCCGGGAGAACCGGGGAGCTGTTTTTT.

This clonotype appeared a few times. This chain connects TRBV20-1 to TRBJ2-5, with D tentatively TRBD2 (7 bases). CDR1 is DFQATT and CDR2 is SNEGSKA in the germline V gene (reference sequence). V was pared by 6 bases and J by 2 bases, with 19 bases between. The length of the CDR3 is 15 residues. For the CDR3, the DNA is TGCAGTGCAGGGGGGGGAGCGCGCGAGCAAGAGACCCAGTACTTC. Translation: CSAGGGAREQETQYF.

This clonotype appeared a few times. This chain links TRBV20-1 with TRBJ2-7, with D perhaps matching TRBD1 (5 bases). Germline lookup yields CDR1 DFQATT and CDR2 SNEGSKA (reference sequence). There are 11 residues in the CDR3. Trimming pared 5 bases from V and 3 bases from J, leaving 8 bases between. The CDR3 DNA reads as TGCAGTGCTGCGGACAACTACGAGCAGTACTTC. It codes for CSAADNYEQYF.

The chain links TRBV2 to TRBJ2-5, with TRBD2 identical over 7 bases. The CDR3 totals 14 residues. V was clipped by 7 bases and J by 5 bases; unmatched bases: 10. Germline V CDR1 and CDR2: SNHLY, FYNNEI. In nucleotides, the CDR3 is TGTGCCAGCACCCGAGCGGGACGCGAGGAGACCCAGTACTTC. Translating gives CASTRAGREETQYF.

This clonotype was seen a few times. This chain uses TRBV18 with TRBJ2-7; 7 bases map to TRBD1. Trimming at V came to 4 bases and at J to 0 bases, leaving 6 bases not matched to a gene. CDR1 is KGHSH and CDR2 is LQKENI in the germline V gene. The CDR3 is made up of 15 amino acids. CDR3 in amino acids: CASSLTGQSSYEQYF. CDR3 sequence (DNA): TGTGCCAGCTCACTTACGGGACAGAGCTCCTACGAGCAGTACTTC.

The table lists this clonotype with many counts. The CDR3 protein is CASSLAEGAGMNTGELFF. CDR3 DNA sequence: TGTGCCAGCAGTTTAGCGGAGGGGGCGGGGATGAACACCGGGGAGCTGTTTTTT. The V call is TRBV12-3 or TRBV12-4, the J call TRBJ2-2; tentatively, D is TRBD1 (7 bases). The CDR3 totals 18 residues. V was clipped by 0 bases and J by 1 base, with 15 bases between them.

The gene calls are TRBV7-9 and TRBJ1-2; D gene ambiguous. The CDR3 consists of 15 residues. V was pared by 3 bases and J by 6 bases, with 17 bases between. In germline, CDR1 is SEHNR, CDR2 FQNEAQ (reference sequence). CDR3 region: CASSFSSNTPNGYTF. CDR3 DNA sequence: TGTGCCAGCAGCTTTTCCTCGAACACACCTAATGGCTACACCTTC.

This clonotype has just a few counts. V and J are TRBV29-1 and TRBJ1-2; D is possibly TRBD1 (6 bases). The germline V gene encodes CDR1 SQVTM and CDR2 ANQGSEA. With 3 bases removed from V and 0 bases from J, the gap between germline ends came to 17 bases. The CDR3 totals 16 residues. The CDR3: CSVEGGRDTTNYGYTF. In DNA, the CDR3 is TGCAGCGTTGAGGGAGGTAGGGACACAACTAACTATGGCTACACCTTC.

This clonotype was picked up a small number of times. The chain couples TRBV25-1 to TRBJ2-5, with TRBD1 as a possible D gene (5 bases). This CDR3 is 11 amino acids long. CDR1 and CDR2 (germline): MGHDK, SYGVNS. Trimming took off 5 bases at V and 11 bases at J, with 12 bases between the two ends. CDR3 DNA sequence: TGTGCCAGCAGTCCAGGGATATCGCAGTACTTC. Amino acids: CASSPGISQYF.

Ten or more counts support this clonotype. The chain couples TRBV7-6 to TRBJ2-1; D is ambiguous. CDR3 length: 12 residues. The germline CDR1 and CDR2 sequences are SGHVS and FNYEAQ. Deletions cut 4 bases from V and 9 bases from J, with 10 bases between. CDR3 in amino acids: CASSSLESEQFF. CDR3 DNA: TGTGCCAGCAGCTCCCTCGAGAGTGAGCAGTTCTTC.

This clonotype has more than one count but fewer than ten. The chain couples TRBV5-1 to TRBJ2-2; 7 bases map to TRBD1. This CDR3 contains 15 residues. Germline assignment: CDR1 SGHRS and CDR2 YFSETQ. V trimming: 4 bases; J trimming: 0 bases; junction bases outside the gene matches: 3. CDR3 nucleotide sequence: TGCGCCAGCAGCCGTGGACAGGCGAACACCGGGGAGCTGTTTTTT. Translated: CASSRGQANTGELFF.

This clonotype showed up many times. V is TRBV7-9 and J is TRBJ1-3; D uncertain. The CDR3 is made up of 16 amino acids. With 0 bases removed from V and 0 bases from J, the gap between germline ends came to 9 bases. The germline V gene has CDR1 SEHNR and CDR2 FQNEAQ (reference sequence). CDR3 amino acids: CASSLAATDSGNTIYF. CDR3 DNA: TGTGCCAGCAGCTTAGCGGCCACGGACTCTGGAAACACCATATATTTT.

In its sample, this clonotype was seen many times. CDR3 residues: CASSHLGTDGEAFF. The CDR3 nucleotides are TGTGCCAGCAGCCACCTTGGCACGGACGGTGAAGCTTTCTTT. V is TRBV3-1 and J is TRBJ1-1; unclear D gene. Germline CDR1 LGHDT, CDR2 YNNKEL (reference sequence). Trimming left V 3 bases short and J 7 bases short, with 15 bases between. This CDR3 has 14 residues.

This clonotype was seen repeatedly, ten times or more. The chain joins TRBV5-1 to TRBJ2-3, with TRBD1 identical over 8 bases. This CDR3 contains 13 residues. With 7 bases clipped from V and 0 bases from J, the junction kept 1 base outside the gene matches. The germline V gene encodes CDR1 SGHRS and CDR2 YFSETQ. The DNA for the CDR3 is TGCGCCAGCCGACAGGGGAGCACAGATACGCAGTATTTT. Protein: CASRQGSTDTQYF.

This clonotype was found many times. V gene TRBV12-3 or TRBV12-4 combines with J gene TRBJ1-2; no reliable D call. Trimming removed 1 base at V and 3 bases at J, with 9 bases between. The CDR3 is made up of 14 amino acids. CDR3 residues: CASSLVLADYGYTF. The DNA for the CDR3 is TGTGCCAGCAGTTTAGTTCTGGCGGACTATGGCTACACCTTC.

The chain carries TRBV20-1 and TRBJ1-2; D may be TRBD1 (5 bases). Trimming removed 1 base at V and 4 bases at J, with 10 bases between. The germline V gene encodes CDR1 DFQATT and CDR2 SNEGSKA (reference sequence). CDR3 length: 13 residues. The CDR3 region is CSARGEGAYGYTF. CDR3 DNA sequence: TGCAGTGCTAGAGGAGAAGGGGCCTATGGCTACACCTTC.

This clonotype turned up a few times. The V gene is TRBV5-1, the J gene TRBJ2-7; 7 bases fit TRBD1. The CDR3 sequence is 15 residues long. Germline V gene data show CDR1 as SGHRS and CDR2 as YFSETQ. V gave up 0 bases and J gave up 5 bases; unmatched junction bases: 8. CDR3 sequence reads: CASSLVTGARNEQYF. Written as DNA, the CDR3 is TGCGCCAGCAGCTTGGTAACAGGGGCACGGAACGAGCAGTACTTC.

This clonotype was counted only a few times. V is TRBV27 and J is TRBJ1-6, with D maybe TRBD1 (5 bases). The CDR3 consists of 12 residues. Germline values: CDR1 MNHEY, CDR2 SMNVEV (reference sequence). V lost 3 bases and J lost 15, with 12 bases in between. This chain's CDR3 is CASSFGMGGLHF. CDR3 DNA: TGTGCCAGCAGTTTCGGAATGGGGGGCCTCCACTTT.

The V and J genes are TRBV24-1 and TRBJ2-3; 9 positions agree with TRBD2. CDR1 is KGHDR and CDR2 is SFDVKD in the germline V gene. The CDR3 sequence is 16 residues long. The junction had 3 bases not matched to a gene; V was cut back by 1 base and J by 2 bases. The CDR3 loop reads CATSDLAGGVTDTQYF. CDR3 nucleotides: TGTGCCACCAGTGATTTAGCGGGAGGTGTCACAGATACGCAGTATTTT.

The CDR3 region has the DNA TGTGCCAGCAGGAAGCGGGGAAGCTCCTACAATGAGCAGTTCTTC. This encodes CASRKRGSSYNEQFF. The chain is built from TRBV12-3 or TRBV12-4 and TRBJ2-1; 7 nucleotides align to TRBD2. V was clipped by 6 bases and J by 0 bases; unmatched bases: 5. The CDR3 loop spans 15 amino acids.

CDR3 nucleotide sequence: TGCAGTGCTAGACGCGGACTTCTTCTGAGCATTCAGTACTTC. Translating it yields CSARRGLLLSIQYF. V and J are TRBV20-1 and TRBJ2-4; a weak D match, TRBD2 (5 bases). Germline CDR1 and CDR2: DFQATT and SNEGSKA (reference sequence). The CDR3 runs to 14 residues. Trimming took 2 bases from V and 9 from J, leaving 17 bases between them.

This clonotype was recorded a few times. V is TRBV4-3 and J is TRBJ1-1; no firm D call. This CDR3 has 12 residues. Deletions cut 0 bases from V and 11 bases from J, with 10 bases between. Germline CDR1 is LGHNA and CDR2 is YSLEER. The CDR3 region is CASSQDRRYAFF. The CDR3 nucleotides read TGCGCCAGCAGCCAAGATCGCAGGTACGCTTTCTTT.

This clonotype appeared a few times. This rearrangement joins TRBV7-9 to TRBJ1-2; D uncertain. V was pared by 2 bases and J by 6 bases, with 7 bases between. The CDR3 extends over 12 amino acids. CDR1 and CDR2 (germline): SEHNR, FQNEAQ (reference sequence). The CDR3 bases are TGTGCCAGCAGCTTATTTGTTAATGGCTACACCTTC. Residues: CASSLFVNGYTF.

The gene calls are TRBV7-9 and TRBJ1-1; perhaps TRBD1 as D (6 bases). The V gene's germline CDR1 is SEHNR and CDR2 FQNEAQ (reference sequence). V lost 4 bases and J 4 bases, leaving 22 bases between the germline ends. CDR3 length equals 17 residues. CDR3: CASSSRGRGMLGTEAFF. The CDR3, as DNA: TGTGCCAGCAGCTCCCGGGGAAGGGGGATGCTGGGCACTGAAGCTTTCTTT. The variable domain in full, with the rest retrieved from reference TRBV7-9 and TRBJ1-1, is DTGVSQNPRHKITKRGQNVTFRCDPISEHNRLYWYRQTLGQGPEFLTYFQNEAQLEKSRLLSDRFSAERPKGSFSTLEIQRTEQGDSAMYLCASSSRGRGMLGTEAFFGQGTRLTVV.

In this sample, this clonotype turned up a few times. The rearrangement links TRBV6-2 or TRBV6-3 to TRBJ2-5, with D perhaps TRBD2 (6 bases). CDR3 length: 13 residues. The germline gives CDR1 MNHEY, CDR2 SVGEGT. The V end lost 7 bases, the J end lost 3 bases, and 12 bases lay between the germline ends. The CDR3 loop reads CASTSWGEETQYF. In nucleotides, the CDR3 is TGTGCCAGCACCTCCTGGGGGGAAGAGACCCAGTACTTC.